This is a list of T cell receptor beta chains from one sample in a study of blood T cell repertoires in COVID-19. TCRdb's table, derived via immunoSEQ multiplex PCR, lists solely in-frame clones and lacks some. The repertoire includes 130,000 or so clones, approximately 90% of them detected once, and more than 1.5% sits in the top ten. Sequencing input: peripheral blood. The receptors shown here come from a human donor in a cohort sampled during active COVID-19. Both conserved end residues are part of each CDR3. D genes are given only for firm matches. Size is stated for part of the rows, as once, few or many counts, or as a class when the clone is expanded.

>TRBD1|-|TRBJ2-3|TRBV5-1
CASSFRVGTGSTDTQYF
TGCGCCAGCAGCTTCCGGGTAGGGACAGGGTCCACAGATACGCAGTATTTT
>TRBD1|once|TRBJ1-1|TRBV7-9
CASSRTSLRDSFSTEAFF
TGTGCCAGCAGCCGAACGTCCCTCCGGGACAGCTTCTCCACTGAAGCTTTCTTT
>TRBD2|-|TRBJ2-2|TRBV3-1/TRBV3-2
CASSQITSGSTGELFF
TGTGCCAGCAGCCAAATCACTAGCGGGAGTACCGGGGAGCTGTTTTTT
>-|-|TRBJ1-1|TRBV2
CARSPLGGTEAFF
TGTGCCAGGAGCCCTTTGGGGGGGACTGAAGCTTTCTTT
>TRBD2|once|TRBJ2-5|TRBV5-1
CASRLAGGPYQETQYF
TGCGCCAGCAGACTTGCGGGGGGGCCCTACCAAGAGACCCAGTACTTC
>-|-|TRBJ2-7|TRBV2
CASTGIAASSYEQYF
TGTGCCAGCACCGGTATTGCGGCCAGCTCCTACGAGCAGTACTTC
>-|-|TRBJ1-1|TRBV7-9
CASSLRDLEAFF
TGTGCCAGCAGCCTCCGGGATCTCGAAGCTTTCTTT
>-|once|TRBJ2-1|TRBV3-1/TRBV3-2
CASSQGTSLALSSYNEQFF
TGTGCCAGCAGCCAAGGCACCTCGCTAGCGCTGAGCTCCTACAATGAGCAGTTCTTC
>-|-|TRBJ1-5|TRBV6-6
CASSTSNQPQHF
TGTGCCAGCAGTACATCCAATCAGCCCCAGCATTTT
>-|once|TRBJ2-1|TRBV5-1
CASSSTGSSSYNEQFF
TGCGCCAGCAGCTCAACAGGGTCGAGCTCCTACAATGAGCAGTTCTTC
>-|-|TRBJ1-2|TRBV28
CASSFWLEALGGYTF
TGTGCCAGCAGTTTTTGGTTGGAGGCGCTCGGCGGCTACACCTTC
>TRBD1|-|TRBJ1-2|TRBV5-6
CASSFTIYRGQSNYGYTF
TGTGCCAGCAGCTTTACAATTTACAGGGGTCAATCCAACTATGGCTACACCTTC
>-|-|TRBJ2-1|TRBV11-2
CASSLERPGGYEQFF
TGTGCCAGCAGCTTAGAAAGGCCCGGAGGTTATGAGCAGTTCTTC
>-|-|TRBJ1-1|TRBV29-1
CSVVGAGGTEAFF
TGCAGCGTTGTAGGGGCCGGCGGCACTGAAGCTTTCTTT
>TRBD1|-|TRBJ1-1|TRBV2
CASREKGQVGTEAFF
TGTGCCAGCAGGGAAAAAGGACAGGTAGGCACTGAAGCTTTCTTT
>-|-|TRBJ2-7|TRBV28
CASSSLAISYEQYF
TGTGCCAGCAGCTCTCTAGCGATCTCCTACGAGCAGTACTTC
>-|-|TRBJ2-7|TRBV20-1
CSASVRTNYEQYF
TGCAGTGCTAGTGTGCGGACAAACTACGAGCAGTACTTC
>-|-|TRBJ2-1|TRBV5-5
CASSLAFGGLIEQFF
TGTGCCAGCAGCTTGGCGTTCGGGGGATTGATTGAGCAGTTCTTC
>TRBD1|-|TRBJ1-5|TRBV5-1
CASSLGQGYNQPQHF
TGCGCCAGCAGCCTGGGACAGGGGTACAATCAGCCCCAGCATTTT
>-|-|TRBJ2-1|TRBV23-1
CASTPRGASGSYNEQFF
TGCGCCAGCACCCCAAGGGGGGCTAGCGGCTCCTACAATGAGCAGTTCTTC
>-|-|TRBJ1-1|TRBV30
CAWSEDRPNTEAFF
TGTGCCTGGTCTGAAGACAGGCCGAACACTGAAGCTTTCTTT
>TRBD2|once|TRBJ2-1|TRBV7-2
CASSLVAGPPYNEQFF
TGTGCCAGCAGCTTAGTAGCGGGCCCGCCTTACAATGAGCAGTTCTTC
>-|-|TRBJ1-6|TRBV18
CASSPRDINSPLHF
TGTGCCAGCTCACCACGGGACATTAATTCACCCCTCCACTTT
>-|once|TRBJ2-3|TRBV1
CTSSQDPQLRQYF
TGCACCAGCAGCCAAGATCCCCAACTAAGGCAGTATTTT
>TRBD1|-|TRBJ2-7|TRBV5-1
CASSHGTATTYEQYF
TGCGCCAGCAGCCACGGGACAGCTACCACCTACGAGCAGTACTTC
>TRBD2|-|TRBJ2-3|TRBV4-1
CASSPHSGRGYTDTQYF
TGCGCCAGCAGCCCGCACTCAGGGCGGGGGTACACAGATACGCAGTATTTT
>-|-|TRBJ2-3|TRBV28
CASTEDRPADTQYF
TGTGCCAGCACGGAGGACCGTCCGGCAGATACGCAGTATTTT
>TRBD2|-|TRBJ2-1|TRBV7-6
CASSLGLAIDEQFF
TGTGCCAGCAGCTTGGGACTAGCAATCGATGAGCAGTTCTTC
>TRBD2|-|TRBJ2-7|TRBV28
CASSFLAGGPHEQYF
TGTGCCAGCAGTTTCTTAGCGGGAGGGCCCCACGAGCAGTACTTC
>TRBD2|-|TRBJ2-7|TRBV6-5
CASSPPAWTRGEQYF
TGTGCCAGCAGCCCCCCAGCCTGGACTAGAGGCGAGCAGTACTTC
>TRBD1|-|TRBJ1-1|TRBV7-9
CASIGTGDTEAFF
TGTGCCAGCATCGGGACAGGGGACACTGAAGCTTTCTTT
>-|-|TRBJ2-7|TRBV6-2/TRBV6-3
CASSLEGGGTYEQYF
TGTGCCAGCAGCTTAGAAGGGGGAGGGACATACGAGCAGTACTTC
>-|-|TRBJ1-1|TRBV20-1
CSASQGGRPEAFF
TGCAGTGCTAGTCAGGGAGGAAGGCCTGAAGCTTTCTTT
>-|-|TRBJ1-6|TRBV10-2
CASMRESSYNSPLHF
TGCGCCAGCATGAGGGAGAGCTCCTATAATTCACCCCTCCACTTT
>-|-|TRBJ1-4|TRBV3-1/TRBV3-2
CASSRRQSNEKLFF
TGTGCCAGCAGCCGAAGACAGAGTAATGAAAAACTGTTTTTT
>-|-|TRBJ2-1|TRBV7-9
CASSRGLYNEQFF
TGTGCCAGCAGCCGGGGACTCTACAATGAGCAGTTCTTC
>TRBD2|-|TRBJ2-3|TRBV4-1
CASSRGTSPTDTQYF
TGCGCCAGCAGTCGCGGGACTAGCCCTACAGATACGCAGTATTTT
>TRBD1|-|TRBJ2-3|TRBV2
CASKWQGAQDTQYF
TGTGCCAGCAAGTGGCAGGGGGCGCAAGATACGCAGTATTTT
>-|-|TRBJ1-2|TRBV5-6
CASSYGAWGYTF
TGTGCCAGCAGCTATGGAGCGTGGGGCTACACCTTC
>-|-|TRBJ2-3|TRBV5-1
CASSRGRGDTQYF
TGCGCCAGCAGCAGGGGGAGGGGTGATACGCAGTATTTT
>TRBD2|-|TRBJ2-7|TRBV12-3/TRBV12-4
CASTVAGAYEQCF
TGTGCCAGCACTGTAGCGGGAGCCTACGAGCAGTGCTTC
>TRBD1|-|TRBJ1-1|TRBV29-1
CSVAPGTGENTEAFF
TGCAGCGTCGCTCCCGGGACAGGGGAGAACACTGAAGCTTTCTTT
>-|-|TRBJ2-2|TRBV24-1
CATSARAEWAGELFF
TGTGCCACCAGTGCCAGGGCTGAATGGGCCGGGGAGCTGTTTTTT
>-|-|TRBJ2-1|TRBV7-8
CASSPKGGGYNEQFF
TGTGCCAGCAGCCCGAAGGGGGGGGGATACAATGAGCAGTTCTTC
>TRBD1|once|TRBJ2-7|TRBV7-9
CASSDRGSYEQYF
TGTGCCAGCAGCGACAGGGGCTCCTACGAGCAGTACTTC
>TRBD2|few|TRBJ2-3|TRBV5-4
CASSVLAGGPADTQYF
TGTGCCAGCAGCGTACTAGCGGGAGGGCCGGCAGATACGCAGTATTTT
>-|-|TRBJ2-7|TRBV28
CASSFGPGDEQYF
TGTGCCAGCAGTTTCGGTCCCGGGGACGAGCAGTACTTC
>TRBD1|-|TRBJ1-2|TRBV28
CASRKTGIVGYTF
TGTGCCAGCAGAAAGACAGGGATTGTTGGCTACACCTTC
>-|-|TRBJ2-6|TRBV28
CASRTGRWQGKSGANVLTF
TGTGCCAGCAGGACAGGGAGGTGGCAGGGGAAATCTGGGGCCAACGTCCTGACTTTC
>-|once|TRBJ2-2|TRBV3-1/TRBV3-2
CASSQDSTPVGELFF
TGTGCCAGCAGCCAAGATTCCACCCCGGTCGGGGAGCTGTTTTTT
>TRBD1|once|TRBJ1-3|TRBV3-1/TRBV3-2
CASSQGGQGYTIYF
TGTGCCAGCAGCCAAGGGGGACAGGGTTACACCATATATTTT
>-|-|TRBJ2-7|TRBV12-3/TRBV12-4
CASTAGRDYEQYF
TGTGCCAGCACTGCCGGGAGAGACTACGAGCAGTACTTC
>-|few|TRBJ2-7|TRBV7-9
CASSSSKARVVHEQYF
TGTGCCAGCAGCTCTTCCAAGGCCAGGGTTGTCCACGAGCAGTACTTC